The clone carrying this TCR beta chain was counted a single time. Antigen specificity is unknown. V lost 6 bases, J lost 0 bases, and 20 bases lay in between. Looked up from germline, CDR1 is MGHDK and CDR2 is SYGVNS. The CDR3 extends over 18 amino acids. PCR was performed a second time for 7 to 11 cycles using a sample-barcoded 5' primer and a J-beta primer mix. In TCRdb, the 5' RACE reads were re-called with MiXCR into one record per CDR3 protein. The sample lists 980,000 or so distinct CDR3 sequences, under 50% seen once, with roughly 12% in the top ten. The study isolated at least 6.5 million PBMCs from each sample. Each sample yielded at least 5 micrograms of PBMC total RNA. This record comes from a study of blood T cells in healthy people across ages. General study findings and limits: Calculation of diversity from one million T cells yielded estimates considered to be underestimates.

V usage is TRBV25-1 and J usage is TRBJ2-2; the D is unclear. The sample consisted of blood. The sequence derives from a man younger than 45 in good health. This chain's CDR3 is CASSDGPFRVANTGELFF. In DNA form, the CDR3 reads TGTGCCAGCAGCGACGGTCCATTTCGAGTAGCGAACACCGGGGAGCTGTTTTTT.